Detailed here is one TCR beta chain. Many counts were recorded for this clonotype. Its target antigen remains unknown. No per-base quality is available; no much larger clone lies one base away. As encoded in the germline V gene, CDR1 is ENHRY while CDR2 is SYGVKD. From cysteine to phenylalanine, the CDR3 is 12 amino acids long. The kept DNA is CDR3 alone, 36 bases in frame from the first base. V is cut by 8 bases and J by 4 bases, and the space between the germline ends is 9 bases. The entry originates in a study of T cells in Graves' hyperthyroidism and ophthalmopathy (dated by TCRdb to between 2018 and 2021). For the wider study: Peripheral blood samples were taken at the time of initial diagnosis, prior to any treatment. TCR V-J signatures able to tell the groups apart were searched for in a discovery cohort of some 97 patients, of whom about 40 had Graves' ophthalmopathy and more than 55 had stable Graves' hyperthyroidism. An independent validation cohort of about 20 hyperthyroidism patients and about 16 patients who later progressed to ophthalmopathy tested prospective prediction of ophthalmopathy. For training and testing, the 110 or so patients in the discovery cohort were randomly divided in a 7:3 ratio. In roughly six Graves' hyperthyroidism patients, the study also compared T-cell repertoires from thyroid tissue with T-cell repertoires from blood. Following sampling, methimazole starting at 30 mg daily was given to hyperthyroidism patients, and high-dose intravenous methylprednisolone was given to ophthalmopathy patients. The paper reports TCR Vbeta CDR3 sequencing of some 140 peripheral blood samples: 43 ophthalmopathy, some 80 hyperthyroidism and around 17 progressor patients. The paper's findings and limits, for the study overall: A model built on a 13 V-J signature distinguished ophthalmopathy from stable hyperthyroidism, reaching about 89% sensitivity and about 81% specificity in cross-validation and 80%/75% in testing. Blood samples also contained most of the expanded thyroid clonotypes (frequency above 0.001), which suggests that blood repertoires may reflect thyroid immune responses. In validation, progression to ophthalmopathy was predicted by the model with approximately 67% sensitivity and around 76% specificity, a median of approximately 7.1 months before onset. No statistical method was used to fix the sample size in advance, and group allocation was not hidden from the investigators.

Hyperthyroidism patients were newly diagnosed, had a disease duration of under 2 months, and were aged 18 to 65 years. The study excluded patients with uncontrolled infections, other autoimmune diseases, pregnancy or lactation. Diagnoses were established on the basis of clinical symptoms, serum thyroxine and TRAb, thyroid ultrasound, and orbital computed tomography. For progressor patients, blood was drawn at the first diagnosis of hyperthyroidism, before any ophthalmopathy symptoms had appeared. PBMCs were isolated from about 9 ml of fresh peripheral blood by Ficoll-Paque density gradient centrifugation. Patients classed as progressors first received a Graves' hyperthyroidism diagnosis and then went on to develop ophthalmopathy during follow-up. Trizol reagent was used to extract total RNA, and RNA quality was then checked on an Agilent 2100 Bioanalyzer. TCR beta CDR3 regions were amplified from RNA transcripts. For the first round of RT-PCR on the TCR CDR3, the HTBI primer set was used together with the Qiagen OneStep RT-PCR kit. Libraries were constructed in a second round of multiplex PCR, after which size selection and purification were performed. Sequencing of the libraries was done on an Illumina HiSeq2000 using paired-end 100 bp reads. In the paper's pipeline: SOAPnuke was used to process the raw data, throwing out any read that contained adapters or uncalled bases, had a mean Phred below 15, or lacked an exact constant-primer or identifier match. COPE v1.2.5 was used to merge the high-quality paired reads, and each unique nucleotide sequence was defined as a clonotype. Clonotypes were aligned to IMGT TRBV, TRBD and TRBJ reference segments using MiTCR v1.1. The analysis was restricted to V-J combinations with a frequency above 0.0001, which together covered approximately 99% of the repertoires. A TCS score was defined as the ratio between F50 (clonal expansion) and ExV (chaos), using BLOSUM62-based TCRdist between CDR3 peptides within each V-J. Welch's t-statistics and random forest reduced fewer than 600 V-J features to about 13, which were used in a naive Bayes classifier (R e1071). Using fastp trimming at Q25 and MiXCR clonotype assembly, TCRdb reanalyzed the public sequencing data and kept in-frame beta chains. Records with the same CDR3 protein are collapsed into one entry carrying the most frequent genes and DNA. The V and J calls here are based on TCRdb, not the publication. This sample is represented by fewer than 450,000 distinct CDR3 sequences; about a sixth of them were singletons. Jointly, the top ten make up 30% to 40% of the sample.

This sequence uses TRBV10-3 and TRBJ2-1; the D gene is possibly TRBD2, with 6 bases matching. The sample consisted of blood. The source of this sequence is a woman between 25 and 40 years old with Graves' hyperthyroidism that later progressed to Graves' ophthalmopathy. CDR3 loop: CAIGGTYNEQFF. The DNA sequence follows: TGTGCCATCGGCGGGACTTACAATGAGCAGTTCTTC.